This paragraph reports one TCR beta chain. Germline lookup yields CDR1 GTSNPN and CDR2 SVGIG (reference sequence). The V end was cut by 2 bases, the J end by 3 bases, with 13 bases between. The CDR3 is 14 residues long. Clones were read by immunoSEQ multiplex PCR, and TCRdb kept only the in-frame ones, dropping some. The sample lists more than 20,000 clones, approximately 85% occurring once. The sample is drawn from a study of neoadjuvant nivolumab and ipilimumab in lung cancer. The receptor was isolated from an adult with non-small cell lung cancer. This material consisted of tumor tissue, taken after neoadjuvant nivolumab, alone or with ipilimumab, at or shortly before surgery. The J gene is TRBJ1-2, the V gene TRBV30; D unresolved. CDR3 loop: CAWSPLGSDYGYTF. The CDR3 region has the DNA TGTGCCTGGAGTCCGCTGGGGTCTGACTATGGCTACACCTTC. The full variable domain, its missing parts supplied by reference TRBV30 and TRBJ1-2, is SQTIHQWPATLVQPVGSPLSLECTVEGTSNPNLYWYRQAAGRGLQLLFYSVGIGQISSEVPQNLSASRPQDRQFILSSKKLLLSDSGFYLCAWSPLGSDYGYTFGSGTRLTVV.